The 9 T cell receptor beta chains in this list originate from one sample, sequenced in a study of CD8 T cells in ankylosing spondylitis. TCRdb redid the calling of the 5' RACE reads with MiXCR, one entry per CDR3 protein. The sample contains 200,000 to 250,000 distinct CDR3 sequences, roughly 24% of which appear only once. Sequenced material: blood, either unsorted or a sorted T cell fraction (not recorded which). These TCRs come from a male donor with ankylosing spondylitis or in good health (not recorded which).

This chain connects TRBV4-2 to TRBJ2-3; D tentatively fits TRBD1 or TRBD2 (6 bases each). V was cut by 4 bases and J by 0 bases, with 14 bases left in between. The CDR3 runs to 16 residues. CDR1 is LGHNA and CDR2 is YNFKEQ in the germline V gene. CDR3 sequence: CASSPRVGGSTDTQYF. The CDR3 DNA reads as TGTGCCAGCAGCCCCCGAGTAGGGGGGAGCACAGATACGCAGTATTTT.

This chain joins TRBV20-1 and TRBJ1-4, with D unresolved. The CDR3 contains 11 residues. The germline gives CDR1 DFQATT, CDR2 SNEGSKA (reference sequence). As DNA, the CDR3 is TGCGCAGTGAATCGTCCTGAAAAACTGTTTTTT. Encoded protein: CAVNRPEKLFF.

The J gene is TRBJ2-4, the V gene TRBV20-1; TRBD2 matches at 10 bases. The CDR3 extends over 13 amino acids. CDR1 and CDR2 (germline): DFQATT, SNEGSKA (reference sequence). The CDR3 region has the DNA TGCAGCCCTAGCGGGAGAACCAAAAACATTCAGTACTTC. Protein product: CSPSGRTKNIQYF.

This clonotype was detected many times. The rearrangement links TRBV5-6 to TRBJ2-1; 7 bases align to TRBD2. CDR3 length: 14 residues. In germline, CDR1 is SGHDT, CDR2 YYEEEE. Unmatched junction bases numbered 10, after V lost 4 bases and J lost 9 bases. DNA of the CDR3: TGTGCCAGCAGCCCTCCAGGACTAGTGTTTGAGCAGTTCTTC. Translating gives CASSPPGLVFEQFF.

This clonotype was seen ten or more times. This sequence joins TRBV2 and TRBJ1-1, with unresolved D. The length of the CDR3 is 13 residues. Trimming cost V 5 bases and J 4 bases, with 11 bases left between them. Germline CDR1 reads SNHLY; CDR2 reads FYNNEI. The CDR3 protein is CASSLTPATEAFF. The DNA for the CDR3 is TGTGCCAGCAGTTTGACACCTGCCACTGAAGCTTTCTTT.

The chain links TRBV5-1 to TRBJ2-7; D is possibly TRBD2 (5 bases). Germline V gene lookup returns CDR1 SGHRS and CDR2 YFSETQ. CDR3 length: 15 amino acids. Trimming pared 4 bases from V and 4 bases from J, leaving 18 bases between. CDR3 sequence (DNA): TGCGCCAGCAGCCCCAACCCCGGGATGGGGTACGAGCAGTACTTC. This gives the protein CASSPNPGMGYEQYF. Variable domain in full (rest from reference TRBV5-1 and TRBJ2-7): KAGVTQTPRYLIKTRGQQVTLSCSPISGHRSVSWYQQTPGQGLQFLFEYFSETQRNKGNFPGRFSGRQFSNSRSEMNVSTLELGDSALYLCASSPNPGMGYEQYFGPGTRLTVT.

This clonotype came up a few times. The J gene is TRBJ2-5, the V gene TRBV5-1; D might be TRBD1 (5 bases). The length of the CDR3 is 12 residues. The germline V gene has CDR1 SGHRS and CDR2 YFSETQ. V was clipped by 4 bases and J by 9 bases, with 13 bases between them. The CDR3 loop is CASSPQTVPQYF. Written as DNA, the CDR3 is TGCGCCAGCAGCCCTCAGACAGTTCCCCAGTACTTC.

This clonotype has more than one count but fewer than ten. V gene TRBV20-1 combines with J gene TRBJ2-1; 12 bases map to TRBD1. CDR1 and CDR2 from the germline V gene are DFQATT and SNEGSKA (reference sequence). Losses at the gene ends were 6 bases for V and 8 bases for J; bases not matched to a gene: 8. The CDR3 loop spans 14 amino acids. The DNA for the CDR3 is TGCAGTGCGCTTACCGGGACAGGGGGCGATGAGCAGTTCTTC. Protein sequence: CSALTGTGGDEQFF.

The chain links TRBV20-1 to TRBJ1-1, with no clear D. In germline, CDR1 is DFQATT, CDR2 SNEGSKA (reference sequence). CDR3 length: 15 residues. V lost 3 bases to trimming and J lost 2 bases, with 16 bases between them. The CDR3 region has the DNA TGCAGTGCTAGCCCCTACCCCTCCTTCAACACTGAAGCTTTCTTT. Protein: CSASPYPSFNTEAFF.